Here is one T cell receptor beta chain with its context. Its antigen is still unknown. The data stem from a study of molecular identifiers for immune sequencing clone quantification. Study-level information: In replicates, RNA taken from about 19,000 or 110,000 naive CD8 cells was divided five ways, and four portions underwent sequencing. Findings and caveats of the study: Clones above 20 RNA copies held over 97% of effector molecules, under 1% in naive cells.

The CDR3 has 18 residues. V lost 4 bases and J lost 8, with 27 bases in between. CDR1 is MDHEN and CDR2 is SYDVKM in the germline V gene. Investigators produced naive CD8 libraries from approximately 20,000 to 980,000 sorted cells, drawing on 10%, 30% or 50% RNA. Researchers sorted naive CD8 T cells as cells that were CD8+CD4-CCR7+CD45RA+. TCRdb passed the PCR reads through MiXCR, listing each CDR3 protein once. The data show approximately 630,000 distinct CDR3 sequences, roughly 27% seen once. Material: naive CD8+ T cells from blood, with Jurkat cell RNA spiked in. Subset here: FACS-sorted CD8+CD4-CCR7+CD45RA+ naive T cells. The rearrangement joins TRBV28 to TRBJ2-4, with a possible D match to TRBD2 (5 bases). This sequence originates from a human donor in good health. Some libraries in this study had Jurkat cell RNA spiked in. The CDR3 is CASSSLVEGSLAIYIQYF. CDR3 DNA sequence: TGTGCCAGCAGTTCCCTTGTTGAGGGATCGCTAGCCATTTACATTCAGTACTTC. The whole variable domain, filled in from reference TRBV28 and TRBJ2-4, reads DVKVTQSSRYLVKRTGEKVFLECVQDMDHENMFWYRQDPGLGLRLIYFSYDVKMKEKGDIPEGYSVSREKKERFSLILESASTNQTSMYLCASSSLVEGSLAIYIQYFGAGTRLSVL.